This TCR beta chain appears in the sequencing data of a study of tumor-infiltrating lymphocytes in glioblastoma multiforme. The CDR3 is made up of 18 amino acids. V lost 1 base to trimming and J lost 6 bases; unmatched junction nucleotides: 15. Germline values: CDR1 LGHNA, CDR2 YNFKEQ. TCR beta libraries were built from RNA through three nested multiplex PCR rounds using modified ARM-PCR. These TCRB libraries lack any described unique molecular identifiers. TCRdb itself ran the multiplex PCR reads through MiXCR, one entry per CDR3 protein. The table has some 14,000 distinct CDR3 sequences, roughly 70% seen once; the top ten hold approximately 50%.

The chain recombines TRBV4-2 with TRBJ2-7; 10 nucleotides agree with TRBD2. This clonotype was obtained from a male donor with glioblastoma. Sequencing was carried out using brain tumor tissue. The CDR3 sequence is CASSQAKTSGNSRVEQYF. The DNA of the CDR3 is TGTGCCAGCAGCCAAGCTAAAACTAGCGGGAACAGTAGGGTCGAGCAGTACTTC.